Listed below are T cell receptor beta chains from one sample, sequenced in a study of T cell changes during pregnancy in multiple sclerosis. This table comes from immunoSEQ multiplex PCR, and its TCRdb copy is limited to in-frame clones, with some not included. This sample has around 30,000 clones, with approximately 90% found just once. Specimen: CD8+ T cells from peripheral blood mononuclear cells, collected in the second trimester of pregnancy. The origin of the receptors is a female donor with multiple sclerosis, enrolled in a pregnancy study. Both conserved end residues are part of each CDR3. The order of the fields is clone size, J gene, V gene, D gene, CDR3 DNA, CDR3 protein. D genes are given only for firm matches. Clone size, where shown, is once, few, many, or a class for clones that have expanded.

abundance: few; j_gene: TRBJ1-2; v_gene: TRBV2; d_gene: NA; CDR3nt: TGTGCCAGCAGTGGTGGGGGGGCAGAGTATGGCTACACCTTC; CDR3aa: CASSGGGAEYGYTF
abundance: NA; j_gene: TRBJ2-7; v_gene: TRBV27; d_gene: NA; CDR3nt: TGTGCCAGCAGTTTATGGGCCCCGGTGGGTTACGAGCAGTACTTC; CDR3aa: CASSLWAPVGYEQYF
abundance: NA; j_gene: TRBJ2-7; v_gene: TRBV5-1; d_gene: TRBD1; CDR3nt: TGCGCCAGCAGCTTACCGGGACAGACCAACGAGCAGTACTTC; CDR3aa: CASSLPGQTNEQYF
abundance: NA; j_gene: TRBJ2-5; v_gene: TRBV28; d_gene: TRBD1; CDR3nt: TGTGCCAGCAGTTCGGACAGGGTTGAGACCCAGTACTTC; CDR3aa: CASSSDRVETQYF
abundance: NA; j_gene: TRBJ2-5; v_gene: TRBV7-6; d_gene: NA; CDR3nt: TGTGCCAGCAGCTTAGCGCGAGGTTTAGAGACCCAGTACTTC; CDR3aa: CASSLARGLETQYF
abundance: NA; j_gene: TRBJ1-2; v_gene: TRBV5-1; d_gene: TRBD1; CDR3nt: TGCGCCAGCAGCCTGGGGGGACAGGGGAACTATGGCTACACCTTC; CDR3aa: CASSLGGQGNYGYTF
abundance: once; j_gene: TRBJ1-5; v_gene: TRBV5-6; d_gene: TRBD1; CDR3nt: TGTGCCAGCAGCTTGCGTAGGGGACAGGGGGTGGATAGCAATCAGCCCCAGCATTTT; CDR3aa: CASSLRRGQGVDSNQPQHF
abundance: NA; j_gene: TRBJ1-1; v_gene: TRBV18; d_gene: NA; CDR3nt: TGTGCCAGCTCAGGGGGCGGTGAAGCTTTCTTT; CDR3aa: CASSGGGEAFF
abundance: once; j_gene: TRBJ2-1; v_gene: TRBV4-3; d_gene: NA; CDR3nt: TGCGCCAGCAGCCTTTTAGCGGAGAGCTCCTACAATGAGCAGTTCTTC; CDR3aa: CASSLLAESSYNEQFF
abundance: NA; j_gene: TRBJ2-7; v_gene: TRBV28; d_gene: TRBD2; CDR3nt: TGTGCCAGCAGAGATAGCGGGAGGTTTTTCTACGAGCAGTACTTC; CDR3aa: CASRDSGRFFYEQYF
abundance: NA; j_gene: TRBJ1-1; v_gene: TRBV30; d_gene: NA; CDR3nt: TGTGCCTGTGACAGCCTGGCTGGAGCTTTCTTT; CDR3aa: CACDSLAGAFF
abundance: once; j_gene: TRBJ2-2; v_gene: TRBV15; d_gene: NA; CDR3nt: TGTGCCACCAGCAGAGATCGCGGAGTCCACGGGGAGCTGTTTTTT; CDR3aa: CATSRDRGVHGELFF
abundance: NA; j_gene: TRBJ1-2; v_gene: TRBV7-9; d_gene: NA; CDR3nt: TGTGCCAGCAGCGCGGCTTCTAACTATGGCTACACCTTC; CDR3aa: CASSAASNYGYTF
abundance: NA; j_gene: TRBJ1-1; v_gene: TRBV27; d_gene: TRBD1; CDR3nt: TGTGCCAGCAGTTTTCAGGGGGCGGACACTGAAGCTTTCTTT; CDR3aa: CASSFQGADTEAFF
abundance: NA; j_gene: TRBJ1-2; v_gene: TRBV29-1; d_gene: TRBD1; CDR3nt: TGCAGCGTTGAGAACTACGGGACAGGGAAGGGGGATGGCTACACCTTC; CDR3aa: CSVENYGTGKGDGYTF
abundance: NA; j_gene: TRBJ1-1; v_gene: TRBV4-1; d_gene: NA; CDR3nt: TGCGCCAGCAGCCAAGATATTTTTTACAGGGACCTGTTCTTT; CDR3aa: CASSQDIFYRDLFF
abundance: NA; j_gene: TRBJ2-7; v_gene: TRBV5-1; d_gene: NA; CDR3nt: TGCGCCAGCAGCTTGGGTGACAGTATCTACGAGCAGTACTTC; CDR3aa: CASSLGDSIYEQYF
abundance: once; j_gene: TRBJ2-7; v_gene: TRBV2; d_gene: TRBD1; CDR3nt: TGTGCCAGCACCTGGGGACAGGGCGACTACGAGCAGTACTTC; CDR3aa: CASTWGQGDYEQYF
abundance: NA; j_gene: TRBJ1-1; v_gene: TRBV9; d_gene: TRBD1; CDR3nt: TGTGCCAGCAGCGTCGACAGGGAGGTCGGGGTCTTTTTT; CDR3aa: CASSVDREVGVFF
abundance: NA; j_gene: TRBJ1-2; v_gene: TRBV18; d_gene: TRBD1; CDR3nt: TGTGCCAGCTCACGACTAGGACAGGTCTATGGCTACACCTTC; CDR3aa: CASSRLGQVYGYTF
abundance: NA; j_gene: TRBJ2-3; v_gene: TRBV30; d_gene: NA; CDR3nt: TGTGCCTGGAGTGTTAGGTGGGCGGTAGGGACTAGCACAGATACGCAGTATTTT; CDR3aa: CAWSVRWAVGTSTDTQYF
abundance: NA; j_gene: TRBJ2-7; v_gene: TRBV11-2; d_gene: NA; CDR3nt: TGTGCCAGCAGCTTATATTTGCAGGGGCAGGGATACGAGCAGTACTTC; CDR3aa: CASSLYLQGQGYEQYF
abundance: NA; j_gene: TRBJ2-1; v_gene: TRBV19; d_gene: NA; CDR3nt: TGTGCCAGTAGTATCGGGTCCCTCAATGAGCAGTTCTTC; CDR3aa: CASSIGSLNEQFF
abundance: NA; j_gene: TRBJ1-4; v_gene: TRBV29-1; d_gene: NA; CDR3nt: TGCAGCGTCCGACACGCCGGGGATGAAAAACTGTTTTTT; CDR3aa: CSVRHAGDEKLFF
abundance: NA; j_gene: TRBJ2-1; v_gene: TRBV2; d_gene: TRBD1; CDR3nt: TGTGCCAGCAGTTATATAGGGACAGGGGCCAATGAGCAGTTCTTC; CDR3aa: CASSYIGTGANEQFF
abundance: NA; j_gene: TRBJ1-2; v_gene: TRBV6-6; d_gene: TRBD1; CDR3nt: TGTGCCAGCAGTTACTGGGACAGGGTTTCTAACTATGGCTACACCTTC; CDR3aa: CASSYWDRVSNYGYTF
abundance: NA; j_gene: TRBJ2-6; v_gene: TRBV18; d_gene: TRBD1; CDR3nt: TGTGCCAGCTCCTTACGGACAGGGGAACGTACTGGGGCCAACGTCCTGACTTTC; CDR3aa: CASSLRTGERTGANVLTF
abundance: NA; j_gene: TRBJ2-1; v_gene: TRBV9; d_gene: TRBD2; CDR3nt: TGTGCCAGCAGCTTAGGGGGGCGGGAGGGCCCTCGCAATGAGCAGTTCTTC; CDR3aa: CASSLGGREGPRNEQFF
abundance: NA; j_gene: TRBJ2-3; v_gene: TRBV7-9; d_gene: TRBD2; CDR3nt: TGTGCCAGCAGCTTACTCCAGCGGGAGTACCCTAATACGCAGTATTTT; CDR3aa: CASSLLQREYPNTQYF
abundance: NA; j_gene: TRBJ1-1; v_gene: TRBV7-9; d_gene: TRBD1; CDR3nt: TGTGCCAGCAGCTTAGAAGGGACAGGGGGCATCACTGAAGCTTTCTTT; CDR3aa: CASSLEGTGGITEAFF
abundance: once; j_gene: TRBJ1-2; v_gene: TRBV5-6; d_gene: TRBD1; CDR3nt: TGTGCCAGCAGCTTCGGACAGGGTGGGAAGGATGGCTACACCTTC; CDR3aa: CASSFGQGGKDGYTF
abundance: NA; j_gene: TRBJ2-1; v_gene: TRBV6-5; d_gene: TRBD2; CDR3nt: TGTGCCAGCAGTTACCTTAGCGGGGATGAGCAGTTCTTC; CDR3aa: CASSYLSGDEQFF
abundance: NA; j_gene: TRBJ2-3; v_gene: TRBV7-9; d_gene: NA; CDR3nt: TGTGCCAGCAGCCGCCCAAAGGGGTTCGCTACGCAGTATTTT; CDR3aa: CASSRPKGFATQYF
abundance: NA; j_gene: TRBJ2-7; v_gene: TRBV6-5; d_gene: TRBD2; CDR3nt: TGTGCCAGCAGTGCCGCGGGACTAGCGGACTACGAGCAGTACTTC; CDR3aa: CASSAAGLADYEQYF
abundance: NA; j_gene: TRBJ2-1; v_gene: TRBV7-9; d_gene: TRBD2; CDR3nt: TGTGCCAGCAGCCCCCCACGGGGGGGAGGTGAGCAGTTCTTC; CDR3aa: CASSPPRGGGEQFF
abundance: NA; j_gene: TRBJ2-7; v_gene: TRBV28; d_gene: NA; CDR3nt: TGTGCCAGCAGTTTGGGCGGGATGCGTGGGGAGCAGTACTTC; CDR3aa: CASSLGGMRGEQYF
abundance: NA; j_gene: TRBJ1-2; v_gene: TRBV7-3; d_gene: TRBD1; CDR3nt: TGTGCCAGCAGCACGGACAGGGAGGAGGACTATGGCTACACCTTC; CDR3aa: CASSTDREEDYGYTF